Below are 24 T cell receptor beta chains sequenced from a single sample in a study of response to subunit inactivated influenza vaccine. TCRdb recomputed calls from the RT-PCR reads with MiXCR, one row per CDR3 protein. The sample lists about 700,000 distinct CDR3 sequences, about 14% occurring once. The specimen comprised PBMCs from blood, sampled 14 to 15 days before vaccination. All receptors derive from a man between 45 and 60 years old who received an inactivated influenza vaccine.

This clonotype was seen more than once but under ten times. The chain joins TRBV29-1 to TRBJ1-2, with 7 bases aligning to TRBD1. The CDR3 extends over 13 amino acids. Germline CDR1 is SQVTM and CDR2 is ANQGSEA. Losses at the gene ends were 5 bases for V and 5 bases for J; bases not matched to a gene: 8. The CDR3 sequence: CSVPGTDEYGYTF. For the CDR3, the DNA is TGCAGCGTTCCTGGGACAGACGAATATGGCTACACCTTC. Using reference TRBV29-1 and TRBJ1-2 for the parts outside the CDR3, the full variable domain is SAVISQKPSRDICQRGTSLTIQCQVDSQVTMMFWYRQQPGQSLTLIATANQGSEATYESGFVIDKFPISRPNLTFSTLTVSNMSPEDSSIYLCSVPGTDEYGYTFGSGTRLTVV.

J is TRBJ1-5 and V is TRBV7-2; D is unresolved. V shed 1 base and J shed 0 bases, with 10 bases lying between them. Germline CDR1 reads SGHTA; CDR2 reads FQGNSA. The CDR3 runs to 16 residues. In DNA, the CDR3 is TGTGCCAGCAGCTTAGGGTCGGTTTATAGCAATCAGCCCCAGCATTTT. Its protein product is CASSLGSVYSNQPQHF.

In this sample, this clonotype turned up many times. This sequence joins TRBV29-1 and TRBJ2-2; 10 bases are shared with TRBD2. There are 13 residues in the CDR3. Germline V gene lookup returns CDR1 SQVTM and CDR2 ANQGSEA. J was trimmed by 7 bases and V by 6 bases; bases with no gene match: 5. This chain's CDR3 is CSVSGGVGGELFF. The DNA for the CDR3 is TGCAGCGTCAGCGGGGGGGTCGGCGGGGAGCTGTTTTTT.

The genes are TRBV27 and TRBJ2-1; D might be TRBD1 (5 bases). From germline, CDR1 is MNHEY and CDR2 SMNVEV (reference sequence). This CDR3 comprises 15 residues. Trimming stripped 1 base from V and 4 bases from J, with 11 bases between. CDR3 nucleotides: TGTGCCAGCAGTTTATTTGACAGACCGTACAATGAGCAGTTCTTC. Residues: CASSLFDRPYNEQFF.

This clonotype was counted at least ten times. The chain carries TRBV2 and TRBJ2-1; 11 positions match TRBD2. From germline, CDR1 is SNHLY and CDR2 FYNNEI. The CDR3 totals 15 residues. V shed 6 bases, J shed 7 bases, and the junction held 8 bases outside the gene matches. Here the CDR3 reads CASRETSGSFNEQFF. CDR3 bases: TGTGCCAGCAGGGAAACTAGCGGGAGTTTTAATGAGCAGTTCTTC.

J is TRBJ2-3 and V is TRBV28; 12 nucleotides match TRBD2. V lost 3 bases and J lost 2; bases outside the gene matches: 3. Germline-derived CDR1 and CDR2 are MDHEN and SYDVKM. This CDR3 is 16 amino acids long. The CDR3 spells CASSFGLAGTTDTQYF. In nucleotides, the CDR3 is TGTGCCAGCAGTTTCGGACTAGCGGGGACCACAGATACGCAGTATTTT.

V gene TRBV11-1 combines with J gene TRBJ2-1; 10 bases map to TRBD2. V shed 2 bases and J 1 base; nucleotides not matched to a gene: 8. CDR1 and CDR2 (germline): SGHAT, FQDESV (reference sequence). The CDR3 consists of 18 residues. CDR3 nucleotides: TGTGCCAGCAGCTTAATTAGCGGGGGGATCACGTCCTACAATGAGCAGTTCTTC. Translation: CASSLISGGITSYNEQFF.

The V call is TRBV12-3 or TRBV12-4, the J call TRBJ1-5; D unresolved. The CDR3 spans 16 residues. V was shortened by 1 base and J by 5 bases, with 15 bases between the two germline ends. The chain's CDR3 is CASSLGTHAGYQPQHF. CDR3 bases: TGTGCCAGCAGTTTAGGGACCCACGCTGGATATCAGCCCCAGCATTTT.

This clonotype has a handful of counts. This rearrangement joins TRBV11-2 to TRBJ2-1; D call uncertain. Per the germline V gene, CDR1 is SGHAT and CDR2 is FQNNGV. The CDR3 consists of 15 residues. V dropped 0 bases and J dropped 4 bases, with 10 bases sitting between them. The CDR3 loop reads CASSLDQTGYNEQFF. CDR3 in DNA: TGTGCCAGCAGCTTAGACCAAACTGGTTACAATGAGCAGTTCTTC.

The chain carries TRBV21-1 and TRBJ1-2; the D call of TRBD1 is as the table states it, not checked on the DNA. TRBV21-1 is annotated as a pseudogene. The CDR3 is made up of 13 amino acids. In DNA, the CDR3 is TGTGCCAGCAGCAAAGAAACAGGGCGTGGCTACACCTTC. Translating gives CASSKETGRGYTF.

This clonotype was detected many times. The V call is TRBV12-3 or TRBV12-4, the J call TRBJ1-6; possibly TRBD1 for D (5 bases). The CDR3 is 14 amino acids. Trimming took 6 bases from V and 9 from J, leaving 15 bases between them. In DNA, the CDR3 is TGTGCCAGCAGCTTCGGGCAGGGAGGTTCACCCCTCCACTTT. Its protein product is CASSFGQGGSPLHF.

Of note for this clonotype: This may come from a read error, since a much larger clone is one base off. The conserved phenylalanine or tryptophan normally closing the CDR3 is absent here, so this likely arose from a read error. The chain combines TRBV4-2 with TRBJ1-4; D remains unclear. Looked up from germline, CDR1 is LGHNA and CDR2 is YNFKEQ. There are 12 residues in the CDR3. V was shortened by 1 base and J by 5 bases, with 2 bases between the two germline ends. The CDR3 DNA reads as TGTGCCAGCAGCCAAGGGAATGAAAAACTGTTTCTT. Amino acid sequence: CASSQGNEKLFL.

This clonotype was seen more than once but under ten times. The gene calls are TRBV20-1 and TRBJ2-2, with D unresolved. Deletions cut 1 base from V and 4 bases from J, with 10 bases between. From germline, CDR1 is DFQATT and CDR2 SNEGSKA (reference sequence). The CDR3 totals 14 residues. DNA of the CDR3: TGCAGTGCTAGAGGGGCTGGTGGCACCGGGGAGCTGTTTTTT. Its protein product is CSARGAGGTGELFF.

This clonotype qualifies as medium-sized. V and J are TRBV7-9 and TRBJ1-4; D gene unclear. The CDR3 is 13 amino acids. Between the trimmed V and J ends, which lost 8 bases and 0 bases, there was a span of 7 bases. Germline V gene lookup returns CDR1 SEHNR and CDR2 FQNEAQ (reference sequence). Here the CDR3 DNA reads TGTGCCAGCGATTTTGCAACTAATGAAAAACTGTTTTTT. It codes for CASDFATNEKLFF. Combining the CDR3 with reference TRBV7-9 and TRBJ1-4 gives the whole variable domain DTGVSQNPRHKITKRGQNVTFRCDPISEHNRLYWYRQTLGQGPEFLTYFQNEAQLEKSRLLSDRFSAERPKGSFSTLEIQRTEQGDSAMYLCASDFATNEKLFFGSGTQLSVL.

The CDR3 region has the DNA TGCAGTGCTGCCCCTTTGTGGGCCACCGGCCAAGAGACCCAGTACTTC. Amino acids: CSAAPLWATGQETQYF. This chain joins TRBV20-1 and TRBJ2-5, with unresolved D. The CDR3 contains 16 residues. Germline CDR1 reads DFQATT; CDR2 reads SNEGSKA (reference sequence). The ends were cut back, 5 bases at V and 1 base at J, with 20 bases in the middle.

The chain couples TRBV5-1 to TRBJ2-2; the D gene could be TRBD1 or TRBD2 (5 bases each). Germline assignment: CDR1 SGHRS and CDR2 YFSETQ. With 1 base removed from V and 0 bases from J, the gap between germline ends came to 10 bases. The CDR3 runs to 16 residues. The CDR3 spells CASSLTGAPNTGELFF. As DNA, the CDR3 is TGCGCCAGCAGCTTGACCGGGGCTCCGAACACCGGGGAGCTGTTTTTT.

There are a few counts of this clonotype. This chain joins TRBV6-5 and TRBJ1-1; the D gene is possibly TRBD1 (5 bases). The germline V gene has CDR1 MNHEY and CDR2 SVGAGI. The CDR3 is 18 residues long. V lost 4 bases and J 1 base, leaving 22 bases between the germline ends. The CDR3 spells CASSFMFLTVLGNTEAFF. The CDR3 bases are TGTGCCAGCAGTTTCATGTTTTTGACAGTCTTGGGGAACACTGAAGCTTTCTTT.

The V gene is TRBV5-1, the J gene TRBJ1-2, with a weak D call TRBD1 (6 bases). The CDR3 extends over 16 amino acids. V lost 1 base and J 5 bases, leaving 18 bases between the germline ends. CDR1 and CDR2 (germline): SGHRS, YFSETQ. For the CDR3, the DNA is TGCGCCAGCAGCTTGTGGGGGGATGGACAGTCATATGGCTACACCTTC. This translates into CASSLWGDGQSYGYTF.

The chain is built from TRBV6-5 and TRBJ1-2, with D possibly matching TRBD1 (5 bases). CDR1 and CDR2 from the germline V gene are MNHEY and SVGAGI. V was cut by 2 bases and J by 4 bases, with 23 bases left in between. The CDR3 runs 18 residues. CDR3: CASSYDFIIGGELYGYTF. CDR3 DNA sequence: TGTGCCAGCAGTTACGATTTTATTATCGGGGGAGAGCTCTATGGCTACACCTTC.

The CDR3 DNA reads as TGTGCCAGCAGCGACAGGGGAGGCCATGAGCAGTTCTTC. As protein: CASSDRGGHEQFF. The rearrangement joins TRBV27 to TRBJ2-1, with TRBD1 matching over 8 bases. The germline gives CDR1 MNHEY, CDR2 SMNVEV (reference sequence). V lost 6 bases, J lost 8 bases, and 6 bases stayed unmatched. CDR3 length equals 13 residues.

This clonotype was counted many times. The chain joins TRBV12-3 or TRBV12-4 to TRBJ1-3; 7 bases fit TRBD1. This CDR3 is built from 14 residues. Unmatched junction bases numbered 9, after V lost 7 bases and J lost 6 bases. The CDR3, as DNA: TGTGCCAGCAATACCAACACAGGGGCAAACACCATATATTTT. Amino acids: CASNTNTGANTIYF.

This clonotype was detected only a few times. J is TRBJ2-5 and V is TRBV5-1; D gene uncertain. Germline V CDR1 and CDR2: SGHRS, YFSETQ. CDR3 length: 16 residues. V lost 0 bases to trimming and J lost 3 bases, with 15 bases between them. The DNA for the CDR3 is TGCGCCAGCAGCTTGGGACGACCGAGCCCGGAAGAGACCCAGTACTTC. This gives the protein CASSLGRPSPEETQYF.

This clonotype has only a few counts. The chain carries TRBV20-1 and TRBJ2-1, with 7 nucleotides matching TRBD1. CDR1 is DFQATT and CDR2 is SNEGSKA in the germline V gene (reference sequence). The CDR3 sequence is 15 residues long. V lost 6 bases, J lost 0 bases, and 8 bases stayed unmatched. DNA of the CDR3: TGCAGTGCCCCCGGGACAGCGCACTCCTACAATGAGCAGTTCTTC. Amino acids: CSAPGTAHSYNEQFF.

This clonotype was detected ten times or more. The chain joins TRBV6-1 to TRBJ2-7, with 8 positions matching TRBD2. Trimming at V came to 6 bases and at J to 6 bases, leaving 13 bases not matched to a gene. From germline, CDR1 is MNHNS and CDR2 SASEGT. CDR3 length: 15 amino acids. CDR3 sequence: CASSPLGAGESEQYF. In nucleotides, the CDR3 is TGTGCCAGCAGCCCCTTGGGAGCGGGAGAAAGCGAGCAGTACTTC.